This T cell receptor beta chain was recovered during a study of OX40 agonist ivuxolimab in advanced cancers. Background on the study: Partial responses occurred in Three dose-escalation patients, one with hepatocellular carcinoma and two with cutaneous melanoma. Study-wide points: Relatively little clonal expansion, among the lowest observed, appeared in partial responders at 0.1-3.0 mg/kg.

Germline-derived CDR1 and CDR2 are SGHTA and FQGTGA. CDR3 length: 19 residues. V gave up 4 bases and J gave up 0 bases; unmatched junction bases: 13. Data came from immunoSEQ multiplex PCR; TCRdb stores just in-frame clones and leaves some out. Here the sample spans roughly 100,000 clones, about 96% being singletons. Remarks on this clone: Its antigen is still unknown.

The sequencing used CD4+ or CD8+ T cells sorted from blood, collected in a trial of the OX40 agonist ivuxolimab. This sequence was found in an adult with an advanced solid tumor such as melanoma, head and neck, liver or kidney cancer. The chain couples TRBV7-3 to TRBJ2-1, with TRBD2 identical over 9 bases. In nucleotides, the CDR3 is TGTGCCAGCAGCTCCCCCTCTAGCGGGAAGGGAAGCTCCTACAATGAGCAGTTCTTC. It specifies CASSSPSSGKGSSYNEQFF. Looking up the rest from reference TRBV7-3 and TRBJ2-1 gives the full variable domain: GAGVSQTPSNKVTEKGKYVELRCDPISGHTALYWYRQSLGQGPEFLIYFQGTGAADDSGLPNDRFFAVRPEGSVSTLKIQRTERGDSAVYLCASSSPSSGKGSSYNEQFFGPGTRLTVL.